The clone carrying this TCR beta chain was picked up a small number of times. The V gene's germline CDR1 is LGHNA and CDR2 YSLEER. Trimming left V 1 base short and J 0 bases short, with 3 bases between. CDR3 size: 13 residues. The data were obtained in a study of T-cell reconstitution after alpha-beta-depleted transplantation in children. The TCRbeta library incorporated unique molecular identifiers. Each CDR3 protein is one row after TCRdb ran MiXCR on the PCR reads. The sample yields about 500,000 distinct CDR3 sequences, about 30% seen once. The specimen comprised PBMCs from the stem cell graft donor, sampled from the stem cell graft. This clonotype originated in a human donor who donated a stem cell graft to a child with aplastic anemia. This chain links TRBV4-3 with TRBJ1-1; D is uncertain. CDR3 bases: TGCGCCAGCAGCCAAGTGGTGAACACTGAAGCTTTCTTT. It translates to CASSQVVNTEAFF.